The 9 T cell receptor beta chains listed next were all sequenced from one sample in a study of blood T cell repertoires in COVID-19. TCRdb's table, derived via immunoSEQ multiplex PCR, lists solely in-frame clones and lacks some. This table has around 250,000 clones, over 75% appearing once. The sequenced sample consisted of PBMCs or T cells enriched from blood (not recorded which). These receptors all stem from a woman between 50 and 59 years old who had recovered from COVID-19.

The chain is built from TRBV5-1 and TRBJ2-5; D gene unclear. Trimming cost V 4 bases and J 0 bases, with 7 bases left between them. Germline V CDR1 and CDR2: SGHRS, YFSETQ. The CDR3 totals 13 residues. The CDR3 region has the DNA TGCGCCAGCAGCCCGGTGTACCAAGAGACCCAGTACTTC. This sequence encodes CASSPVYQETQYF.

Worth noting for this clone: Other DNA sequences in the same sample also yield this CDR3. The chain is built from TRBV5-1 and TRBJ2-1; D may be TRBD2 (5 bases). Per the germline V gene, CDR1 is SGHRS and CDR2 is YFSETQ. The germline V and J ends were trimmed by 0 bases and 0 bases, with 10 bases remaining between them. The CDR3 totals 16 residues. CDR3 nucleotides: TGCGCCAGCAGCTTGGCCGGAGGTAGCTCCTACAATGAGCAGTTCTTC. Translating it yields CASSLAGGSSYNEQFF.

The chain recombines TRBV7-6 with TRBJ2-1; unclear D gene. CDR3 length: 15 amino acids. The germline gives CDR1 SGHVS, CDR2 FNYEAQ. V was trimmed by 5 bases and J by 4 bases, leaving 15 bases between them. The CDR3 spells CASSLLGREYNEQFF. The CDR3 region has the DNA TGTGCCAGCAGCCTCCTTGGGCGAGAGTACAATGAGCAGTTCTTC.

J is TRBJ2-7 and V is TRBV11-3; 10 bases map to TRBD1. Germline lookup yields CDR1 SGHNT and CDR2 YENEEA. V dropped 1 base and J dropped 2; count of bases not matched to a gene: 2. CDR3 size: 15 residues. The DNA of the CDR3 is TGTGCCAGCAGCTTAGCAGGGACAGGGGCCTACGAGCAGTACTTC. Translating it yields CASSLAGTGAYEQYF.

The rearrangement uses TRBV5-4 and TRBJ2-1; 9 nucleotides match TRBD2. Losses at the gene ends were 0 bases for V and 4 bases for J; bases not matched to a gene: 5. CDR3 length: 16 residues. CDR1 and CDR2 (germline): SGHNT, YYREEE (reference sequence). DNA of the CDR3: TGTGCCAGCAGCTTGGTTCTTCTAGCGGGATACAATGAGCAGTTCTTC. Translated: CASSLVLLAGYNEQFF.

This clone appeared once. The CDR3 region has the DNA TGTGCCAGCACTCTTCCAGCCGGGGGTGAGCAGTTCTTC. It encodes CASTLPAGGEQFF. The genes are TRBV28 and TRBJ2-1; perhaps TRBD2 as D (6 bases). Trimming removed 7 bases at V and 9 bases at J, with 16 bases between. Germline V CDR1 and CDR2: MDHEN, SYDVKM. The CDR3 covers 13 residues.

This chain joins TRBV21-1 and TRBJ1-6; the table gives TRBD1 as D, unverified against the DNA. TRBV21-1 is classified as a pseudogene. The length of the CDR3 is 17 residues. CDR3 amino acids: CASSKTTRDRVNSPLHF. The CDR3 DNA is TGTGCCAGCAGCAAAACCACCCGGGACAGGGTAAATTCACCCCTCCACTTT.

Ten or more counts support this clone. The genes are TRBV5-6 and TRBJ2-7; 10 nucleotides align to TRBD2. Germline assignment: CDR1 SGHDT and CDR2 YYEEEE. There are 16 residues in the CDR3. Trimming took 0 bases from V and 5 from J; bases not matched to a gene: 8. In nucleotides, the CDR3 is TGTGCCAGCAGCTTGGGGCTAGCGGGAGTCATGGACGAGCAGTACTTC. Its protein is CASSLGLAGVMDEQYF.

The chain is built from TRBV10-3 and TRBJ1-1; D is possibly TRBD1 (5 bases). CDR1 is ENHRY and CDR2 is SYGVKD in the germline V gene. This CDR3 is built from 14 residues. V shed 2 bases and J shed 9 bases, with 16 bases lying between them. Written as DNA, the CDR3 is TGTGCCATCAGTGAGACTCGGGACTCAAGCCAAGCTTTCTTT. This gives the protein CAISETRDSSQAFF.